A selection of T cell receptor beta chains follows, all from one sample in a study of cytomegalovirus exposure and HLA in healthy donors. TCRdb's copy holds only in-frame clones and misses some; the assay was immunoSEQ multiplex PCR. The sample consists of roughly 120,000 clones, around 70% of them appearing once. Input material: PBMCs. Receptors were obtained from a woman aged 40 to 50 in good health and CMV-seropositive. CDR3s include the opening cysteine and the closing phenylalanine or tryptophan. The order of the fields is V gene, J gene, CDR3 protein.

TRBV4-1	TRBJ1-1	CASSLGTGATEAFF
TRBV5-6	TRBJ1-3	CATTTWGLSGNTIYF
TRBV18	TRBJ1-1	CASSPPGSMNTEAFF
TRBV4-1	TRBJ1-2	CASSPYTPGQGAQLGYTF
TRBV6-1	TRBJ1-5	CASKPDRAQPQHF
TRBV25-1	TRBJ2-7	CASSEIGQGREQYF
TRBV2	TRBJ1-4	CASSDFRKEEKLFF
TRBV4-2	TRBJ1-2	CASSQVMENAYGYTF
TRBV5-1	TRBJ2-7	CASSFEVTYEQYF
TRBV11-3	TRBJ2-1	CASSPLANRYNERFF
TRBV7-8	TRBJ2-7	CASSSRTGGHYEQYF
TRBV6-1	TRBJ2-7	CASSAGQGAALRHEQYF
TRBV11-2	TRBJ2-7	CAVGEPGLNYEQYF
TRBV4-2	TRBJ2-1	CASSHESSGGYEQFF
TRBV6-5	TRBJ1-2	CASSYSGGQTNYGYTF
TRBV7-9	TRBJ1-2	CASSLEHRGYHGYTF
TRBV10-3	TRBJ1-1	CAIRARRTGGRPNTEAFF
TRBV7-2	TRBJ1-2	CASSLNPGGAYGYTF
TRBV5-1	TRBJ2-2	CASSPGNTGELFF
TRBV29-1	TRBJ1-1	CSVVSGARTGLWTEAFF
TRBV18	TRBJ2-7	CASSPPSSASYEQYF
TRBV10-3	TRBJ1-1	CAISPGQGAGDTEAFF
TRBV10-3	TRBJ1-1	CAISKTDSLNTEAFF
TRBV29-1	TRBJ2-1	CSAPGLWALNEQFF
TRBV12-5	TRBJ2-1	CASGLVRTSGSSYNEQFF
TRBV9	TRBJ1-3	CASSVDGLSGNTIYF
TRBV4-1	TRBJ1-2	CASSQGWDARGNTF
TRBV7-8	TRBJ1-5	CASSLLRDQPQHF
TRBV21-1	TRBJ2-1	CASSTSLAVEQFF
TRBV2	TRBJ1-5	CASRGTRGSNQPQHF
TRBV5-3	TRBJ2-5	CARSHDRGAETQYF
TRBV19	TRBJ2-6	CASSIGSTSGANVLTF
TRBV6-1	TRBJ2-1	CATGTSGRSNEQFF
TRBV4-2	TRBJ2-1	CASSQGQGASKSYNEQFF
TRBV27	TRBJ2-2	CASSLATSGRAGELFF
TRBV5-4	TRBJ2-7	CASSLELGQAYYEQYF
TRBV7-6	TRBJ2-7	CASSSGGNYEQYF
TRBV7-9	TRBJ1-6	CSSSLDRTENSPLHF
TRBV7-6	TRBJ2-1	CASSLGLGANEQFF
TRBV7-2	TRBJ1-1	CASSFRTRTEAFF
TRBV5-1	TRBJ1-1	CASSLDPGVTEAFF
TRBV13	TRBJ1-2	CASSLANGVSDNGYTF
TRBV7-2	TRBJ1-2	CASSPGQGPYGYTF
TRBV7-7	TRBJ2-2	CASRPIPTGKNTGELFF
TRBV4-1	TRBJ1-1	CASSQVGGDPEAFF
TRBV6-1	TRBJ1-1	CASSDFPSVDTEAFF
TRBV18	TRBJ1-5	CASSLQGLEQPQHF